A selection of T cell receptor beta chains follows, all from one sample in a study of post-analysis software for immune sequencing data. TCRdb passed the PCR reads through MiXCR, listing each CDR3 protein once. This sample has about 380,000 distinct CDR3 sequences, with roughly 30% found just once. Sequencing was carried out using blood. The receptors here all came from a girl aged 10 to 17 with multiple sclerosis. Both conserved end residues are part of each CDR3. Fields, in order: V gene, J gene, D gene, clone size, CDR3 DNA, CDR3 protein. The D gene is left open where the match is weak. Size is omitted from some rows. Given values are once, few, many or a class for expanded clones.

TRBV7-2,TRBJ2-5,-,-,TGTGCCAGCAGCCTACCGACTCAAGAGACCCAGTACTTC,CASSLPTQETQYF
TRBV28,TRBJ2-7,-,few,TGTGCCAGCGACCGGGACATGAGGTCCGAGCAGTACTTC,CASDRDMRSEQYF
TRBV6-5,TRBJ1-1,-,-,TGTGCCAGCAGCTGGGCGACGGTGAACACTGAAGCTTTCTTT,CASSWATVNTEAFF
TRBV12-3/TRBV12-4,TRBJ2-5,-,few,TGTGCCAGCAGTTTCCTAGGGATCGAGACCCAGTACTTC,CASSFLGIETQYF
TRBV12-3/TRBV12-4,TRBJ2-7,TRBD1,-,TGTGCCAGCAGTTCGATAGGGGGCCACGAGCAGTACTTC,CASSSIGGHEQYF
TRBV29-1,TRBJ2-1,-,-,TGCAGCGTTGAGGGGATAGCCGCTTCCTACAATGAGCAGTTCTTC,CSVEGIAASYNEQFF
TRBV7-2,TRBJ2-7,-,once,TGTGCCAGCAGCTCAAGGTCCAAGGACGAGCAGTACTTC,CASSSRSKDEQYF
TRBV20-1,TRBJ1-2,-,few,TGCAGTGCTAGTACAGGGCAGTCTTATGGCTACACCTTC,CSASTGQSYGYTF
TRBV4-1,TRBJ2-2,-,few,TGCGCCAGCAGCCAAGAATCGGTGGCTCCCGGGGAGCTGTTTTTT,CASSQESVAPGELFF
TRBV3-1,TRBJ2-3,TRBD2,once,TGTGCCAGCAGCCAAGATCTAGCGGGGGGGCCCCCCACAGATACGCAGTATTTT,CASSQDLAGGPPTDTQYF
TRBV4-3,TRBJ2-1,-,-,TGCGCCAGCAGCCACCAAGTGGGAAATGAGCAGTTCTTC,CASSHQVGNEQFF
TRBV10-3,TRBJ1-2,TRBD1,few,TGTGCCATCAGTGCACGGACAGGGGGAAACTATGGCTACACCTTC,CAISARTGGNYGYTF
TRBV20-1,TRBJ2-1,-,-,TGCAGTGCTAGAGTCCGGCAAACGGGGCAGTTCTTC,CSARVRQTGQFF
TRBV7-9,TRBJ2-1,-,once,TGTGCCAGCAGCTTAGATATACAGGGCAATGAGCAGTTCTTC,CASSLDIQGNEQFF
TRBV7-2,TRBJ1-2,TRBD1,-,TGTGCCAGCAGCTTAGGGGGACAGAAAAACTATGGCTACACCTTC,CASSLGGQKNYGYTF
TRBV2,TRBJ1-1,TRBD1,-,TGTGCCAGCAGCCTTCTGGACAGGGGAGAAACTGAAGCTTTCTTT,CASSLLDRGETEAFF
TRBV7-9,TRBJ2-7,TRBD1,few,TGTGCCAGCAGACCACAGGGGGCAGTGCACGAGCAGTACTTC,CASRPQGAVHEQYF
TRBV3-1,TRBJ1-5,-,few,TGTGCCAGCAGCCACCCTTCGGGAGGGCTCCAGCATTTT,CASSHPSGGLQHF
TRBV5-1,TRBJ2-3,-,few,TGCGCCAGCAGCTTGGTGGCCCGCCGGAGCACAGATACGCAGTATTTT,CASSLVARRSTDTQYF
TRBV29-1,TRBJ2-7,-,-,TGCAGCGTTGGAGGGGGGCTCTCCTACGAGCAGTACTTC,CSVGGGLSYEQYF
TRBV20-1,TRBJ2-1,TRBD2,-,TGCAGTGCTATAGCGGGGTCCACCTCCTACAATGAGCAGTTCTTC,CSAIAGSTSYNEQFF
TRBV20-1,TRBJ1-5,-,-,TGCAGTGCTCGATACATGGGGTATGGCAATCAGCCCCAGCATTTT,CSARYMGYGNQPQHF
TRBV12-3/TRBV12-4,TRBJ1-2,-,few,TGTGCCAGCAGAGGGGAAGGCCATGGCTACACCTTC,CASRGEGHGYTF
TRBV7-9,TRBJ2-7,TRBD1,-,TGTGCCAGCAGCTTATTGGGGACAGGGTCCTACGAGCAGTACTTC,CASSLLGTGSYEQYF
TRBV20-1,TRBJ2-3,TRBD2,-,TGCAGTGCTAGTGAAGCGGGGTCACCTAGTGATACGCAGTATTTT,CSASEAGSPSDTQYF
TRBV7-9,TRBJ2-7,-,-,TGTGCCAGCAGCTTAGGGGGCACCGGGAGAGGTTACGAGCAGTACTTC,CASSLGGTGRGYEQYF
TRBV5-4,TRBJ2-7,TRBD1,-,TGTGCCAGCAGCTTCTTGGGGACAGGGAGACGCGGTTCCTACGAGCAGTACTTC,CASSFLGTGRRGSYEQYF
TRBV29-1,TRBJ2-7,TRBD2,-,TGCAGCGTTGATGGGGGACTAGCGGGAGTAAACTACGAGCAGTACTTC,CSVDGGLAGVNYEQYF
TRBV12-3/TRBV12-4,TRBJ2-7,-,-,TGTGCCAGCAGAACGACAGAGTCCTACGAGCAGTACTTC,CASRTTESYEQYF
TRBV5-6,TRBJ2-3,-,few,TGTGCCAGCAGCTCCAAGACTAGTCTCACGCAGTATTTT,CASSSKTSLTQYF
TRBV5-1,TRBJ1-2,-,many,TGCGCCAGCAGCCTTCTCCCCGATAGTAACTATGGCTACACCTTC,CASSLLPDSNYGYTF
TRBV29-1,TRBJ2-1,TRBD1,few,TGCAGCGTTGTAAGGGGGATGGGGGACAGGGTTTACAATGAGCAGTTCTTC,CSVVRGMGDRVYNEQFF
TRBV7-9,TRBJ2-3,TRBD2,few,TGTGCCAGCAGAGAGACTAGCGGGGGGATTGATACGCAGTATTTT,CASRETSGGIDTQYF
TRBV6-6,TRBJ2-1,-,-,TGTGCCACCTTCACGGACAGATACAATGAGCAGTTCTTC,CATFTDRYNEQFF
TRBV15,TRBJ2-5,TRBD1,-,TGTGCCACCAGCAGATCACCGGGACAGGGAGAAGAGACCCAGTACTTC,CATSRSPGQGEETQYF
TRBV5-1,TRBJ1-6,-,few,TGCGCCAGCAGCTCAACTAGACCCAGGGGTTCACCCCTCCACTTT,CASSSTRPRGSPLHF
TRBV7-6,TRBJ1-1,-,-,TGTGCCAGCAGCTTAACCTTGACAGAGAACACTGAAGCTTTCTTT,CASSLTLTENTEAFF
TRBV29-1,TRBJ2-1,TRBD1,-,TGCAGCATTGAAGATCCGAGGGGGCGGTTTAATGAGCAGTTCTTC,CSIEDPRGRFNEQFF
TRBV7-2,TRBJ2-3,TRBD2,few,TGTGCCAGCAGCTCCGGACTAGAGAGAGATACGCAGTATTTT,CASSSGLERDTQYF
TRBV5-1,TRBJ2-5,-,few,TGCGCCAGCAGCTTAACCCCAGCGGGTCAAGAGACCCAGTACTTC,CASSLTPAGQETQYF
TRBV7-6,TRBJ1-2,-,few,TGTGCCAGCAGCCCCGGGACGCCTGGATATGGCTACACCTTC,CASSPGTPGYGYTF
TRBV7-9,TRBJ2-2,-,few,TGTGCCAGCAGCAACTCGAGGGGGTCCGGGGAGCTGTTTTTT,CASSNSRGSGELFF
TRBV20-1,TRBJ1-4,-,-,TGCAGTGCCCCGGGGGCAACTAATGAAAAACTGTTTTTT,CSAPGATNEKLFF
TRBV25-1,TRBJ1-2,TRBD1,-,TGTGCCAGCAGTGAATTAGGGTTTGAGCGACAGGGGGTGTCTGGCTACACCTTC,CASSELGFERQGVSGYTF